These 2 T cell receptor beta chains originate from one sample sequenced in a study of T cells in localized non-small cell lung cancer (dated by TCRdb to 2020 to 2021). The library relied on the immunoSEQ multiplex PCR assay. TCRdb carries this immuneACCESS record with in-frame sequences only. Its versions omit some clonotypes, under half of them owing to an unresolved V gene in the studies checked, with the rest unexplained. The sample data list under 35,000 clones, and roughly 90% of these were observed just once. The ten largest clonotypes hold 3.5% to 5% of the sample. The sample here was peripheral blood mononuclear cells, taken before any cancer treatment. Receptors were obtained from a woman aged 35-70 years with stage III lung adenocarcinoma.

The chain couples TRBV15 to TRBJ1-4; no clear D. The V gene lost 1 base and the J gene lost 5 bases, with 11 bases spanning the gap. This CDR3 comprises 15 residues. Germline CDR1 LNHNV, CDR2 YYDKDF (reference sequence). The DNA of the CDR3 is TGTGCCACCAGCAGAGCAGAGGGTCGCAATGAAAAACTGTTTTTT. Translated, it gives CATSRAEGRNEKLFF. Based on the CDR3 plus reference TRBV15 and TRBJ1-4, the full variable domain is DAMVIQNPRYQVTQFGKPVTLSCSQTLNHNVMYWYQQKSSQAPKLLFHYYDKDFNNEADTPDNFQSRRPNTSFCFLDIRSPGLGDTAMYLCATSRAEGRNEKLFFGSGTQLSVL.

V is TRBV19 and J is TRBJ2-5; 8 nucleotides match TRBD1. Germline V gene data show CDR1 as LNHDA and CDR2 as SQIVND (reference sequence). Trimming removed 3 bases from V and 4 bases from J; junction bases left unmatched: 7. This CDR3 is built from 15 residues. In DNA form, the CDR3 reads TGTGCCAGTAGTATGGGACAGGCCCTCCGAGAGACCCAGTACTTC. It specifies CASSMGQALRETQYF.